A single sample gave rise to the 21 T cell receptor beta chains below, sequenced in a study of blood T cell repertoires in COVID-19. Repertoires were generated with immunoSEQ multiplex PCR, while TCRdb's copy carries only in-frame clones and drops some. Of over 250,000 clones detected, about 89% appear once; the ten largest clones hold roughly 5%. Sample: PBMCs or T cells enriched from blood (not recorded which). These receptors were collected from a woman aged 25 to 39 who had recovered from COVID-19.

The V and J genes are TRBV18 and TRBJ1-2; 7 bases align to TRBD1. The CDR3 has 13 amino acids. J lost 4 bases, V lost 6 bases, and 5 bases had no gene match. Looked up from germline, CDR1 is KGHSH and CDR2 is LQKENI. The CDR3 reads CASSGGQLYGYTF. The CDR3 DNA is TGTGCCAGCTCGGGGGGACAGCTCTATGGCTACACCTTC.

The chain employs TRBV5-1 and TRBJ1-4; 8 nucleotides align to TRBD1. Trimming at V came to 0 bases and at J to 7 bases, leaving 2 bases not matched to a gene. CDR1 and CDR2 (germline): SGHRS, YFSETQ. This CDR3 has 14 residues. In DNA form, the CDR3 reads TGCGCCAGCAGCTTGGGGACAGGGCGTGAAAAACTGTTTTTT. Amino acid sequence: CASSLGTGREKLFF.

The CDR3 sequence is CASSSGFHNSPLHF. In DNA, the CDR3 is TGTGCCAGTAGTTCAGGGTTCCACAATTCACCCCTCCACTTT. The rearrangement links TRBV19 to TRBJ1-6, with D possibly TRBD1 on 5 matching bases. Trimming cost V 5 bases and J 7 bases, with 12 bases left between them. The CDR3 extends over 14 amino acids. The germline gives CDR1 LNHDA, CDR2 SQIVND (reference sequence).

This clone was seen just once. CDR3 protein: CASSLRGLGANVLTF. The DNA of the CDR3 is TGTGCCAGCAGCCTCAGGGGGCTAGGGGCCAACGTCCTGACTTTC. The chain is built from TRBV11-2 and TRBJ2-6, with 8 bases that match TRBD1. The ends lost 5 bases at V and 4 bases at J; junction bases unmatched: 4. Germline V gene data show CDR1 as SGHAT and CDR2 as FQNNGV. The length of the CDR3 is 15 residues.

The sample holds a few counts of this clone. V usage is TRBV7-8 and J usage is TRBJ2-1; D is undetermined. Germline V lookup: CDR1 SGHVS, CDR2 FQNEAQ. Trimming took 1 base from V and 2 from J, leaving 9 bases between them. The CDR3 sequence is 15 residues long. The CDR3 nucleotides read TGTGCCAGCAGCTTAGTCGCTAAGACCTACAATGAGCAGTTCTTC. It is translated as CASSLVAKTYNEQFF.

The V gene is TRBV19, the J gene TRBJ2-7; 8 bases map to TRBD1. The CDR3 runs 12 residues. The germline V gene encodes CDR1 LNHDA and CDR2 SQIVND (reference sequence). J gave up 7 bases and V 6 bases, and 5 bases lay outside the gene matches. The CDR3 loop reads CASSLQGEEQYF. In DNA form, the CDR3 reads TGTGCCAGTAGCCTACAGGGGGAAGAGCAGTACTTC.

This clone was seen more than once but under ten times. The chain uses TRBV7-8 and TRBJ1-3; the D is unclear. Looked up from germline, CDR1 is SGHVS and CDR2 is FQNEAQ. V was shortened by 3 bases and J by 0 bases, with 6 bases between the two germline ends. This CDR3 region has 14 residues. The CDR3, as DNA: TGTGCCAGCAGCTTGCCGAGCTCTGGAAACACCATATATTTT. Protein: CASSLPSSGNTIYF.

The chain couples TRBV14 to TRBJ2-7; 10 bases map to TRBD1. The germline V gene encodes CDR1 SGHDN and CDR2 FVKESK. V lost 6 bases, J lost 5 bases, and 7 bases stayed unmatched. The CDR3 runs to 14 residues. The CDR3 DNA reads TGTGCCAGCAGTCGACAGGGGGCTCGCGACGAGCAGTACTTC. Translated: CASSRQGARDEQYF. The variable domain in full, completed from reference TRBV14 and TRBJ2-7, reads EAGVTQFPSHSVIEKGQTVTLRCDPISGHDNLYWYRRVMGKEIKFLLHFVKESKQDESGMPNNRFLAERTGGTYSTLKVQPAELEDSGVYFCASSRQGARDEQYFGPGTRLTVT.

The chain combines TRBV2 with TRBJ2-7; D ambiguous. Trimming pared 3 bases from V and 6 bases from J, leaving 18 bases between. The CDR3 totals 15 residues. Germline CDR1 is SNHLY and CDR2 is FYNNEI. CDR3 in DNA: TGTGCCAGCAGTGAGGGTGGTCCACTGGGCACCGAGCAGTACTTC. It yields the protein CASSEGGPLGTEQYF.

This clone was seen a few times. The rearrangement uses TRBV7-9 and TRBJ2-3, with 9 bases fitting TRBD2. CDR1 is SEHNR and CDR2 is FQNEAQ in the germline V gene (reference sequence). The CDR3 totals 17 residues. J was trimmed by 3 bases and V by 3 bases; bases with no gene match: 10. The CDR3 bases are TGTGCCAGCAGCTTGGGACCGGGACTAGCATTGACAGATACGCAGTATTTT. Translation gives CASSLGPGLALTDTQYF.

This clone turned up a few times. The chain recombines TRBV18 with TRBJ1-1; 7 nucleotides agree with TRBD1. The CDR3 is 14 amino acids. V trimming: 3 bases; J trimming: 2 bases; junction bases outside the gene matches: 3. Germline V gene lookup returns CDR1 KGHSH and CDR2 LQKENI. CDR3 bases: TGTGCCAGCTCACCCGACAGGGTTAACACTGAAGCTTTCTTT. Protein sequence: CASSPDRVNTEAFF. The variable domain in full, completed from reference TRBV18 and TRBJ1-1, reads NAGVMQNPRHLVRRRGQEARLRCSPMKGHSHVYWYRQLPEEGLKFMVYLQKENIIDESGMPKERFSAEFPKEGPSILRIQQVVRGDSAAYFCASSPDRVNTEAFFGQGTRLTVV.

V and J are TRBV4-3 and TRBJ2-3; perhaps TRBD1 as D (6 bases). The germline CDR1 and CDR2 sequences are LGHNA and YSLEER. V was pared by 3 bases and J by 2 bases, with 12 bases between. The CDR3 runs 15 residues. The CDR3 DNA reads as TGCGCCAGCAGCCACCAGGACAGCCCCACAGATACGCAGTATTTT. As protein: CASSHQDSPTDTQYF.

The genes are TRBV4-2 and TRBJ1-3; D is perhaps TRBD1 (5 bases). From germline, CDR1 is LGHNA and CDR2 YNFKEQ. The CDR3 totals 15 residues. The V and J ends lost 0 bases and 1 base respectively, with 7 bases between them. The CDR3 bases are TGTGCCAGCAGCCAAGAGGGGGGTTCTGGAAACACCATATATTTT. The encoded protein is CASSQEGGSGNTIYF.

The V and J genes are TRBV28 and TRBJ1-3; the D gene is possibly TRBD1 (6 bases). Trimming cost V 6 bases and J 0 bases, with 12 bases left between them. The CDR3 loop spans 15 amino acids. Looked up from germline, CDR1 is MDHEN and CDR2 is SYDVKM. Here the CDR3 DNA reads TGTGCCAGCAGCAGGGGAGCTATCTCTGGAAACACCATATATTTT. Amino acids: CASSRGAISGNTIYF.

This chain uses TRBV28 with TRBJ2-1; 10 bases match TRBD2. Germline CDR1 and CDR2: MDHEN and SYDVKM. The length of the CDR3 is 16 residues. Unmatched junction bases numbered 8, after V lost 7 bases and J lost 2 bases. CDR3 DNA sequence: TGTGCCAGCACGACCTTGAGCGGGGGGGCCTACAATGAGCAGTTCTTC. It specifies CASTTLSGGAYNEQFF.

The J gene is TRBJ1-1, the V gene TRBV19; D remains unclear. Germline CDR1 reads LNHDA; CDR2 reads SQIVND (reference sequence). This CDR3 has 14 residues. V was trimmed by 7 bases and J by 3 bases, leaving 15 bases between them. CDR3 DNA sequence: TGTGCCAGTACCCCTAGAGGGTCATACACTGAAGCTTTCTTT. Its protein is CASTPRGSYTEAFF.

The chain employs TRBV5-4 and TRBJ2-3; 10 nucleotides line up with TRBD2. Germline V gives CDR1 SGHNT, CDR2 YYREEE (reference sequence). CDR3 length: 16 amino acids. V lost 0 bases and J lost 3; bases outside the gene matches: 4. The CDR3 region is CASSLGGTSATDTQYF. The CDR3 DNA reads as TGTGCCAGCAGCTTGGGGGGGACTAGCGCAACAGATACGCAGTATTTT.

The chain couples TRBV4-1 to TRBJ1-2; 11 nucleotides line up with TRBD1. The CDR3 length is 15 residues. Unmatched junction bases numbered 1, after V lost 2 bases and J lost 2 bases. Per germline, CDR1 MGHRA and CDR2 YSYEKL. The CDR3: CASSQRTGGNYGYTF. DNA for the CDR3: TGCGCCAGCAGCCAAAGGACAGGGGGCAACTATGGCTACACCTTC.

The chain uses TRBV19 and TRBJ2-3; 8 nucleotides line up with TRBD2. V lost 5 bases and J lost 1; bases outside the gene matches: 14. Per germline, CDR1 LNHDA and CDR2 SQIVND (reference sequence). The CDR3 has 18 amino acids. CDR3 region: CASSDGPSDGGGTDTQYF. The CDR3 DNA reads TGTGCCAGTAGTGACGGCCCTTCCGACGGGGGGGGCACAGATACGCAGTATTTT.

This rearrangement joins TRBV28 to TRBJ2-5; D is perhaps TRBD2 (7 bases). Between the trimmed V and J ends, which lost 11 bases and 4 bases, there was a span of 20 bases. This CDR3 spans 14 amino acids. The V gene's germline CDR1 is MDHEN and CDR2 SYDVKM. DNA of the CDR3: TGTGCCGGGGGGGCCGGGGCGACGGGAGAGACCCAGTACTTC. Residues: CAGGAGATGETQYF.

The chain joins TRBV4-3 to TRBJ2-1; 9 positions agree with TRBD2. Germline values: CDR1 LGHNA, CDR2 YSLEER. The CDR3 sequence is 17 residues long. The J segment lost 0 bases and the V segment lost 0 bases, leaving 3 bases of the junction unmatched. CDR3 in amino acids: CASSQDSSGGSYNEQFF. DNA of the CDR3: TGCGCCAGCAGCCAAGATAGTAGCGGGGGCTCCTACAATGAGCAGTTCTTC.